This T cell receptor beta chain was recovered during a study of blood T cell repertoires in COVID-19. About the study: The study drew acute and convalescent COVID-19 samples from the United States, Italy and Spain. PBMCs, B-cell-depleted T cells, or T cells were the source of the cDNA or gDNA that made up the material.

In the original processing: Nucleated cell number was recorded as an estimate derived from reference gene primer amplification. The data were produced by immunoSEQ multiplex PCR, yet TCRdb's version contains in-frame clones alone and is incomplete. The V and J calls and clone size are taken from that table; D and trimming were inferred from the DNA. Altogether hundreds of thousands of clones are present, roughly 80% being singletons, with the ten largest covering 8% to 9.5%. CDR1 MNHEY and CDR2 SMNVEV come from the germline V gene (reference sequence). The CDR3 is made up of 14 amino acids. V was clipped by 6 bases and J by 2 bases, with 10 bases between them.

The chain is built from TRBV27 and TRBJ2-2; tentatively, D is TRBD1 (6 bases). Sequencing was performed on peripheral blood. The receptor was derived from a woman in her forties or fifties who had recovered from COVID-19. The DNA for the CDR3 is TGTGCCAGCAGCCAGGGGCCTAACACCGGGGAGCTGTTTTTT. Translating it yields CASSQGPNTGELFF.